Shown below are 24 T cell receptor beta chains from a single sample sequenced in a study of graft-versus-host responses after intestinal transplantation (dated by TCRdb to the early 2020s). Libraries came from the immunoSEQ multiplex PCR assay. In its TCRdb copy, this immuneACCESS table keeps in-frame sequences only and misses some clones. Where compared with another copy, unresolved V genes explain less than half of these, and the others have no known cause. The sample table lists about 47,000 clones, just under 95% of them with a count of one. 5% to 6.5% of the sample is held by the ten biggest clonotypes. The sample consisted of PBMCs, taken around 790 days after a first intestinal transplant, on the day of a second. The receptors were sampled from a human patient who received an intestinal transplant, so some T cells may come from the graft donor.

The gene calls are TRBV4-1 and TRBJ2-1; 10 bases fit TRBD2. The junction had 9 bases not matched to a gene; V was cut back by 1 base and J by 3 bases. Germline CDR1 MGHRA, CDR2 YSYEKL. CDR3 length: 18 residues. The CDR3: CASSQGGSSGRSYNEQFF. DNA for the CDR3: TGCGCCAGCAGCCAAGGAGGGTCTAGCGGGAGAAGCTACAATGAGCAGTTCTTC.

V and J are TRBV9 and TRBJ2-1, with 12 bases identical to TRBD2. The CDR3 is 16 residues long. Germline lookup yields CDR1 SGDLS and CDR2 YYNGEE. Germline trimming cut 4 bases from V and 9 bases from J; bases unmatched to any gene: 11. CDR3 DNA sequence: TGTGCCAGCAGCCCCTTCCTAGCGGGAGGGCCGAGTGAGCAGTTCTTC. Its protein is CASSPFLAGGPSEQFF. The entire variable domain, with the rest obtained from reference TRBV9 and TRBJ2-1, is as follows: DSGVTQTPKHLITATGQRVTLRCSPRSGDLSVYWYQQSLDQGLQFLIQYYNGEERAKGNILERFSAQQFPDLHSELNLSSLELGDSALYFCASSPFLAGGPSEQFFGPGTRLTVL.

The V and J genes are TRBV13 and TRBJ2-7; D is possibly TRBD2 (5 bases). Germline CDR1 is PRHDT and CDR2 is FYEKMQ (reference sequence). Trimming cost V 0 bases and J 2 bases, with 11 bases left between them. This CDR3 contains 15 residues. The CDR3 nucleotides read TGTGCCAGCAGCTTAGGGGCTAGCACGACCTACGAGCAGTACTTC. It yields the protein CASSLGASTTYEQYF.

V and J are TRBV9 and TRBJ1-1, with D unclear. CDR1 is SGDLS, CDR2 YYNGEE, per germline. The CDR3 loop spans 14 amino acids. The V end lost 4 bases, the J end lost 2 bases, and 12 bases lay between the germline ends. CDR3 loop: CASSYDLFNTEAFF. The CDR3 DNA reads TGTGCCAGCAGCTATGACCTCTTTAACACTGAAGCTTTCTTT.

The V and J genes are TRBV7-8 and TRBJ2-2; perhaps TRBD2 as D (5 bases). V shed 6 bases and J shed 2 bases, with 16 bases lying between them. CDR3 length equals 16 residues. The germline V gene has CDR1 SGHVS and CDR2 FQNEAQ. The CDR3 DNA reads TGTGCCAGCAGTTCTCCCCGGGGAGACAACACCGGGGAGCTGTTTTTT. It translates to CASSSPRGDNTGELFF.

The V call is TRBV9, the J call TRBJ2-5; the D gene is possibly TRBD2 (6 bases). The CDR3 loop spans 15 amino acids. CDR1 is SGDLS and CDR2 is YYNGEE in the germline V gene. Deletions cut 4 bases from V and 1 base from J, with 14 bases between. CDR3 region: CASSPDWDFQETQYF. The CDR3 DNA reads TGTGCCAGCAGCCCCGACTGGGACTTCCAAGAGACCCAGTACTTC.

The chain has TRBV14 and TRBJ2-3; TRBD1 aligns across 8 bases. V shed 4 bases and J 2 bases; nucleotides not matched to a gene: 5. CDR3 size: 15 residues. CDR1 is SGHDN, CDR2 FVKESK, per germline. CDR3 DNA: TGTGCCAGCAGCCCAGGGGGCAGATACACAGATACGCAGTATTTT. This translates into CASSPGGRYTDTQYF.

This rearrangement joins TRBV28 to TRBJ2-7; D could derive from TRBD1 or TRBD2 (5 bases each). V was pared by 5 bases and J by 6 bases, with 17 bases between. This CDR3 is 14 amino acids long. From germline, CDR1 is MDHEN and CDR2 SYDVKM. The CDR3 region has the DNA TGTGCCAGCAGTCTCCCGGGACCAAGGGGCGAGCAGTACTTC. Translated, it gives CASSLPGPRGEQYF.

The CDR3, as DNA: TGTGCCAGCAGCTTAGGGGCGGAGAACACTGAAGCTTTCTTT. Translating gives CASSLGAENTEAFF. This chain links TRBV7-9 with TRBJ1-1; no reliable D call. Germline V gives CDR1 SEHNR, CDR2 FQNEAQ (reference sequence). This CDR3 contains 14 residues. V lost 1 base and J lost 1, with 7 bases in between.

This rearrangement joins TRBV4-2 to TRBJ2-5; TRBD2 aligns across 9 bases. Unmatched junction bases numbered 13, after V lost 1 base and J lost 4 bases. The length of the CDR3 is 18 residues. Germline assignment: CDR1 LGHNA and CDR2 YNFKEQ. CDR3 in DNA: TGTGCCAGCAGCCAAGCGTTTCTAGCGGGAATGCCGATAGAGACCCAGTACTTC. This codes for CASSQAFLAGMPIETQYF.

The chain is built from TRBV9 and TRBJ1-4, with TRBD1 identical over 7 bases. The germline V gene has CDR1 SGDLS and CDR2 YYNGEE. Trimming at V came to 4 bases and at J to 2 bases, leaving 5 bases not matched to a gene. The CDR3 sequence is 15 residues long. In DNA, the CDR3 is TGTGCCAGCAGCTCCCGGGACAGTACTAATGAAAAACTGTTTTTT. It is translated as CASSSRDSTNEKLFF.

J is TRBJ1-1 and V is TRBV6-5; TRBD1 matches 7 bases. V dropped 6 bases and J dropped 2; count of bases not matched to a gene: 9. Germline values: CDR1 MNHEY, CDR2 SVGAGI. The CDR3 is 15 amino acids. The CDR3 DNA follows: TGTGCCAGCAGCCCGACAGGGAAGGTTAACACTGAAGCTTTCTTT. This codes for CASSPTGKVNTEAFF.

The V and J genes are TRBV9 and TRBJ2-1, with a tentative D call TRBD2 (6 bases). The CDR3 sequence is 13 residues long. CDR1 and CDR2 (germline): SGDLS, YYNGEE. The V end was cut by 5 bases, the J end by 4 bases, with 10 bases between. The CDR3 coding sequence is TGTGCCAGCAGTTCGGGAGATTACAATGAGCAGTTCTTC. Amino acid sequence: CASSSGDYNEQFF.

The J gene is TRBJ2-5, the V gene TRBV2; D tentatively reads TRBD1 or TRBD2 (6 bases each). CDR3 length: 18 amino acids. The germline gives CDR1 SNHLY, CDR2 FYNNEI. The germline V and J ends were trimmed by 5 bases and 3 bases, with 25 bases remaining between them. The CDR3 region has the DNA TGTGCCAGCAGTAGGGATTTTATTCGGGGGCCCAGGGAAGAGACCCAGTACTTC. Its protein is CASSRDFIRGPREETQYF. The whole variable domain, filled in from reference TRBV2 and TRBJ2-5, reads EPEVTQTPSHQVTQMGQEVILRCVPISNHLYFYWYRQILGQKVEFLVSFYNNEISEKSEIFDDQFSVERPDGSNFTLKIRSTKLEDSAMYFCASSRDFIRGPREETQYFGPGTRLLVL.

This sequence joins TRBV27 and TRBJ1-1; tentative D call: TRBD1 (6 bases). Trimming removed 3 bases at V and 4 bases at J, with 12 bases between. This CDR3 is built from 14 residues. Germline V lookup: CDR1 MNHEY, CDR2 SMNVEV (reference sequence). Here the CDR3 reads CASSFRPRGTEAFF. CDR3 coding DNA: TGTGCCAGCAGTTTTAGGCCCAGGGGCACTGAAGCTTTCTTT.

This clone turned up a few times. The chain couples TRBV10-3 to TRBJ1-3; no firm D call. Trimming cost V 6 bases and J 0 bases, with 9 bases left between them. This CDR3 has 14 residues. Germline lookup yields CDR1 ENHRY and CDR2 SYGVKD. The CDR3 is CAISEAGSGNTIYF. The CDR3, as DNA: TGTGCCATCAGCGAGGCGGGCTCTGGAAACACCATATATTTT.

The V call is TRBV13, the J call TRBJ2-1, with D unclear. Trimming removed 3 bases at V and 9 bases at J, with 6 bases between. Germline CDR1 PRHDT, CDR2 FYEKMQ (reference sequence). The CDR3 is 11 amino acids. The CDR3 here is CASSLQSEQFF. Written as DNA, the CDR3 is TGTGCCAGCAGCTTGCAAAGTGAGCAGTTCTTC.

Comments on this clone: A much larger clone lies one base from this, so it may be a read error. The chain uses TRBV6-6 and TRBJ2-5, with 13 bases aligning to TRBD2. Germline CDR1 and CDR2: MNHNY and SVGAGI (reference sequence). The CDR3 has 15 residues. After removal of 6 bases from V and 2 bases from J, the junction contained 3 bases not matched to a gene. This chain's CDR3 is CASSELAGGQETQYF. As DNA, the CDR3 is TGTGCCAGCAGCGAACTAGCGGGGGGGCAAGAGACCCAGTACTTC.

This chain uses TRBV11-3 with TRBJ2-3, with D unresolved. V dropped 1 base and J dropped 2 bases, with 19 bases sitting between them. Looked up from germline, CDR1 is SGHNT and CDR2 is YENEEA. CDR3 length: 18 amino acids. The CDR3 here is CASSLGGIQFRDTDTQYF. DNA of the CDR3: TGTGCCAGCAGCTTAGGCGGAATACAGTTCCGCGACACAGATACGCAGTATTTT.

The chain combines TRBV6-6 with TRBJ2-2; no definite D call. The CDR3 length is 11 residues. Germline values: CDR1 MNHNY, CDR2 SVGAGI (reference sequence). Trimming pared 5 bases from V and 4 bases from J, leaving 2 bases between. The CDR3 here is CASSATGELFF. In DNA form, the CDR3 reads TGTGCCAGCAGTGCCACCGGGGAGCTGTTTTTT.

Notes on this clone: Germline and junction disagree at one end, which may indicate a read error. The chain carries TRBV6-5 and TRBJ2-7, with 8 bases aligning to TRBD1. In germline, CDR1 is MNHEY, CDR2 SVGAGI. The CDR3 sequence is 14 residues long. The CDR3 DNA follows: TGTGCCAGCAGTTATAGCAGGGGGCAGTACGAGCAGTGCTTC. It encodes CASSYSRGQYEQCF.

As to this clone: One end of the junction is discordant with germline, which a read error may explain. The chain's CDR3 is CASSLEGRGRHF. For the CDR3, the DNA is TGTGCCAGCAGCTTAGAGGGGAGGGGCAGGCACTTC. The chain uses TRBV7-9 and TRBJ2-7, with 7 bases fitting TRBD2. The CDR3 has 12 amino acids. Germline CDR1 SEHNR, CDR2 FQNEAQ (reference sequence).

This clone was found a few times. This chain uses TRBV6-1 with TRBJ2-3, with unresolved D. The CDR3 sequence is 15 residues long. Germline CDR1 MNHNS, CDR2 SASEGT. Trimming cost V 4 bases and J 4 bases, with 15 bases left between them. As DNA, the CDR3 is TGTGCCAGCAGTGCTAAGACACCCCCGCCAGATACGCAGTATTTT. It yields the protein CASSAKTPPPDTQYF.

The chain employs TRBV6-1 and TRBJ2-6, with 9 bases fitting TRBD1. This CDR3 is 16 amino acids long. The germline gives CDR1 MNHNS, CDR2 SASEGT. The trim removed 3 bases at V and 0 bases at J, leaving 0 bases unmatched. The CDR3 nucleotides are TGTGCCAGCAGTGAGACAGGGGGCTCTGGGGCCAACGTCCTGACTTTC. Translated: CASSETGGSGANVLTF.